Listed below are T cell receptor beta chains from one sample, sequenced in a study of blood T cell repertoires in COVID-19. The method was immunoSEQ multiplex PCR; TCRdb's version includes in-frame clones alone and lacks a portion of them. The repertoire includes around 140,000 clones, approximately 90% of them detected once, and around 20% sits in the top ten. The specimen was peripheral blood. These receptors originate from a man between 45 and 60 years old with active or convalescent COVID-19. Both conserved end residues are part of each CDR3. The D gene is left open where the match is weak. The listing skips clone size in some rows; elsewhere it reads once, few, many or a size class.

.	TRBV24-1	TRBJ2-3	.	TGTGCCACCAGTGATAGAGGTTTTGGGGGGAGCCCCACAGATACGCAGTATTTT	CATSDRGFGGSPTDTQYF
.	TRBV30	TRBJ2-3	TRBD1	TGTGCCTGGCGGGACAGCCTAAACACAGATACGCAGTATTTT	CAWRDSLNTDTQYF
.	TRBV3-1/TRBV3-2	TRBJ2-5	TRBD2	TGTGCCAGCAGCCAAGACGCCACTAGCGTTGAGACCCAGTACTTC	CASSQDATSVETQYF
.	TRBV21-1	TRBJ1-1	.	TGTGCCAGCAGCAAGGAGACGAGGAACACTGAAGCTTTCTTT	CASSKETRNTEAFF
.	TRBV2	TRBJ2-5	.	TGTGCCAGCAGTGAACCCCAGGACAGACAACAACAAGAGACCCAGTACTTC	CASSEPQDRQQQETQYF
once	TRBV24-1	TRBJ2-2	.	TGTGCCACCAGTACCTGGGGCGTCACCGGGGAGCTGTTTTTT	CATSTWGVTGELFF
.	TRBV19	TRBJ2-1	TRBD2	TGTGCCAGTAGTACGGGACTAGCGGGAATCAATGAGCAGTTCTTC	CASSTGLAGINEQFF
.	TRBV7-2	TRBJ2-1	TRBD2	TGTGCCAGCAGCCCCCGCCTAGCGGGGGGGGGAGAGCAGTTCTTC	CASSPRLAGGGEQFF
.	TRBV24-1	TRBJ1-3	.	TGTGCCACCAGTGATTCTTCCGGGTACTCGGGAAACACCATATATTTT	CATSDSSGYSGNTIYF
.	TRBV5-1	TRBJ2-1	TRBD2	TGCGCCAGCGGGGAGGGTAGCTTATTTGCTGAGCAGTTCTTC	CASGEGSLFAEQFF
few	TRBV5-4	TRBJ1-2	.	TGTGCCAGCAGCTCGGACATAAACTATGGCTACACCTTC	CASSSDINYGYTF
.	TRBV7-6	TRBJ2-1	TRBD2	TGTGCCAGCAGCCAACCGGGACTAGCGTCCCTCAATGAGCAGTTCTTC	CASSQPGLASLNEQFF
.	TRBV19	TRBJ1-5	.	TGTGCCAGTAGTATAGGGCAGGGCCTTCGCCAGCCCCAGCATTTT	CASSIGQGLRQPQHF
.	TRBV5-1	TRBJ2-3	.	TGCGCCAGCAGCTTGTTGTCTGATACGCAGTATTTT	CASSLLSDTQYF
.	TRBV5-1	TRBJ1-3	.	TGCGCCAGCAGCGGAGCCGGGACAGGAAACACCATATATTTT	CASSGAGTGNTIYF
.	TRBV5-4	TRBJ2-5	TRBD2	TGTGCCAGCAGCTCGACCGGGACTAGGCGGGAGACCCAGTACTTC	CASSSTGTRRETQYF
.	TRBV6-6	TRBJ1-2	TRBD1	TGTGCCAGCAGTCCCTTCGTGGGGACAGGGTTCGACTATGGCTACACCTTC	CASSPFVGTGFDYGYTF
.	TRBV27	TRBJ2-7	TRBD1	TGTGCCAGCAGTTTATCCTCGGGACAGTCCTACGAGCAGTACTTC	CASSLSSGQSYEQYF
.	TRBV6-6	TRBJ1-4	.	TGTGCCAGCAGTTACGAGGGGAGGGAAAAACTGTTTTTT	CASSYEGREKLFF
.	TRBV12-5	TRBJ2-5	TRBD2	TGTGCTAGTGGTTTGGGGACTAGCGGGACCAAAGAGACCCAGTACTTC	CASGLGTSGTKETQYF
.	TRBV28	TRBJ2-7	TRBD2	TGTGCCAGCACGATGACTAGCGCCCGCGGCGAGCAGTACTTC	CASTMTSARGEQYF
.	TRBV7-8	TRBJ2-2	.	TGTGCCAGCAGCTTAGACAGATACACCGGGGAGCTGTTTTTT	CASSLDRYTGELFF
.	TRBV7-2	TRBJ2-2	TRBD2	TGTGCCAGCAGCTCTAGCGGGGGGAGGGACACCGGGGAGCTGTTTTTT	CASSSSGGRDTGELFF
.	TRBV30	TRBJ2-1	.	TGTGCCTGGATTAGAGGTGGGAGTGGGTACAATGAGCAGTTCTTC	CAWIRGGSGYNEQFF
.	TRBV28	TRBJ2-7	.	TGTGCCAGCAGTCAAGACGGGACCTACGAGCAGTACTTC	CASSQDGTYEQYF
.	TRBV9	TRBJ2-1	.	TGTGCCAGCAGCGGTAGAGGCTCCTACAATGAGCAGTTCTTC	CASSGRGSYNEQFF
.	TRBV5-6	TRBJ2-3	TRBD1	TGTGCCAGCAGCTTAACAGGGGCTGCAGATACGCAGTATTTT	CASSLTGAADTQYF
.	TRBV19	TRBJ1-2	TRBD1	TGTGCCAGTAGTCCCGGGACAGGCGACCTTTATGGCTACACCTTC	CASSPGTGDLYGYTF
.	TRBV6-6	TRBJ2-7	.	TGTGCCAGCAGTTCTAGCGTCTACGAGCAGTACTTC	CASSSSVYEQYF
.	TRBV11-3	TRBJ2-7	.	TGTGCCAGCAGCTCCAGGGGCTCCTACGAGCAGTACTTC	CASSSRGSYEQYF
.	TRBV18	TRBJ2-7	TRBD2	TGTGCCAGCTCACCTGACGGGAGGTCCTACGAGCAGTACTTC	CASSPDGRSYEQYF
once	TRBV5-1	TRBJ1-3	TRBD1	TGCGCCAGCAGCTTGGGGGCCGGACAGGGGTCCGGAAACACCATATATTTT	CASSLGAGQGSGNTIYF
few	TRBV7-9	TRBJ1-4	.	TGTGCCAGCAGCCTCAGGGGTTTGGCAACTAATGAAAAACTGTTTTTT	CASSLRGLATNEKLFF
once	TRBV18	TRBJ1-2	.	TGTGCCAGCTCACCGGGGGGGGCGAGTACTAACTATGGCTACACCTTC	CASSPGGASTNYGYTF
.	TRBV29-1	TRBJ2-7	.	TGCAGCGTTGAAGATGGGACAACCGCCTACGAGCAGTACTTC	CSVEDGTTAYEQYF
few	TRBV18	TRBJ2-1	TRBD2	TGTGCCAGCTCACCCTCTCTCGCGGGAGACGGCAATGAGCAGTTCTTC	CASSPSLAGDGNEQFF
.	TRBV10-1	TRBJ2-7	TRBD1	TGCGCCAGCAGTATTAAGCGGGACAGGGACTACGAGCAGTACTTC	CASSIKRDRDYEQYF
.	TRBV5-1	TRBJ2-3	.	TGCGCCAGCAGCTCGGGGGTTTCCCGAACAGATACGCAGTATTTT	CASSSGVSRTDTQYF
.	TRBV3-1/TRBV3-2	TRBJ2-7	TRBD2	TGTGCCAGCAGCCAAGTGGGGGGGATCTACGAGCAGTACTTC	CASSQVGGIYEQYF
few	TRBV6-4	TRBJ1-1	TRBD1	TGTGCCAGCAGTGACGGTCGACAGGGGGCAACTGAAGCTTTCTTT	CASSDGRQGATEAFF
.	TRBV9	TRBJ2-1	.	TGTGCCAGCAGCGGGGCTCCCCGGGGGAATGAGCAGTTCTTC	CASSGAPRGNEQFF
.	TRBV7-8	TRBJ2-7	TRBD2	TGTGCCAGCAGCTTCTCTTGGGCTAGCGGTTCCTACGAGCAGTACTTC	CASSFSWASGSYEQYF
.	TRBV27	TRBJ2-7	.	TGTGCCAGCAGTTTACAGGTAGCCTACGAGCAGTACTTC	CASSLQVAYEQYF
.	TRBV27	TRBJ2-1	TRBD2	TGTGCCAGCAGTTGGTTGACTAGCGGGAGGGGCGAGCAGTTCTTC	CASSWLTSGRGEQFF
once	TRBV10-2	TRBJ1-3	TRBD1	TGCGCCAGCAGCCCCGGGACAGGGTTGGACACCATATATTTT	CASSPGTGLDTIYF
.	TRBV27	TRBJ2-1	TRBD2	TGTGCCAGCAGTTTAGGCCAGCGGGATTACAATGAGCAGTTCTTC	CASSLGQRDYNEQFF
.	TRBV10-3	TRBJ1-2	TRBD1	TGTGCCATCCGGGACAGCGGAGCACTATATGGCTACACCTTC	CAIRDSGALYGYTF
.	TRBV4-1	TRBJ1-6	TRBD1	TGCGCCAGCAGCCAAAGACCAACAGGGGGGGTCTCCTATAATTCACCCCTCCACTTT	CASSQRPTGGVSYNSPLHF
.	TRBV3-1/TRBV3-2	TRBJ1-6	TRBD1	TGTGCCAGCAGCCACGACGACAGGGCCGACTTCCACTTT	CASSHDDRADFHF
.	TRBV25-1	TRBJ2-7	.	TGTGCCAGCCGAAGAGGGGGCGAGCAGTACTTC	CASRRGGEQYF
.	TRBV24-1	TRBJ1-2	TRBD1	TGTGCCACCAGTGACGGGACAGGGACCCGCGGGGGCTACACCTTC	CATSDGTGTRGGYTF
.	TRBV9	TRBJ2-5	TRBD2	TGTGCCAGCAGCGAATTAGCGGGAGGCATCCAAGAGACCCAGTACTTC	CASSELAGGIQETQYF
few	TRBV5-1	TRBJ2-7	.	TGCGCCAGCAGCACCTCGGCGGGGAGCCACGAGCAGTACTTC	CASSTSAGSHEQYF
once	TRBV7-6	TRBJ2-6	.	TGTGCCAGCAGCACCAGGACTCTGTCTGGGGCCAACGTCCTGACTTTC	CASSTRTLSGANVLTF
.	TRBV28	TRBJ2-3	TRBD2	TGTGCCAGCGCGGGGGGATGGACAGATACGCAGTATTTT	CASAGGWTDTQYF
.	TRBV6-2/TRBV6-3	TRBJ1-2	TRBD1	TGTGCCAGCAGTTACACGACAGGGGACGGCTACACCTTC	CASSYTTGDGYTF
.	TRBV12-3/TRBV12-4	TRBJ1-2	.	TGTGCCAGCAGTTTGGATGGGGCCCGAGGCTACACCTTC	CASSLDGARGYTF
.	TRBV2	TRBJ2-7	TRBD1	TGTGCCAGCAGTGAAGAAGGGGACAGGGCCTACGAGCAGTACTTC	CASSEEGDRAYEQYF
.	TRBV5-4	TRBJ2-7	TRBD1	TGTGCCAGCAGCTTGTCTCTCCGGACAGGGACCTACGAGCAGTACTTC	CASSLSLRTGTYEQYF